The present T cell receptor (beta chain) was sequenced within a study of blood T cells in healthy people across ages. For the second PCR, which ran for about 6 to 11 cycles, a sample-barcoded 5' primer and a J-beta primer mix were used. TCRdb ran MiXCR on the 5' RACE reads and lists one entry per CDR3 protein. The sample yields approximately 960,000 distinct CDR3 sequences, 25% to 35% seen once. Trimming left V 1 base short and J 6 bases short, with 9 bases between. The CDR3 has 13 residues. This same sample was also taken into another study, of T cells of mothers and their children.

The chain couples TRBV12-3 or TRBV12-4 to TRBJ1-1; D is unclear. The TCR comes from a woman in her forties in good health. Sequenced: blood. The CDR3 loop reads CASSLVTNAEAFF. CDR3 bases: TGTGCCAGCAGTTTAGTTACTAACGCTGAAGCTTTCTTT.